This T cell receptor beta chain was recorded in a study of blood T cell repertoires in COVID-19. Overall study context: Collection of acute and convalescent COVID-19 samples took place in the United States, Italy and Spain.

Trimming removed 2 bases from V and 4 bases from J, with 9 bases in between. CDR1 and CDR2 (germline): MNHEY, SVGAGI. The CDR3 consists of 14 residues. Per the original data handling: Amplification with reference gene primers provided the estimates of nucleated cell counts. Profiled with immunoSEQ multiplex PCR; TCRdb holds only in-frame clones, not every one. That table furnishes V, J and clone size, whereas the DNA furnished D and trimming. The sample lists about 56,000 clones; approximately 89% were seen once. The genes are TRBV6-5 and TRBJ1-5, with D possibly matching TRBD1 (5 bases). Sequencing was carried out using peripheral blood. The source of this sequence is a woman between 55 and 75 years old with COVID-19, enrolled during active disease. The CDR3 loop reads CASSYQGRNQPQHF. The CDR3 region has the DNA TGTGCCAGCAGTTACCAGGGTAGGAATCAGCCCCAGCATTTT.